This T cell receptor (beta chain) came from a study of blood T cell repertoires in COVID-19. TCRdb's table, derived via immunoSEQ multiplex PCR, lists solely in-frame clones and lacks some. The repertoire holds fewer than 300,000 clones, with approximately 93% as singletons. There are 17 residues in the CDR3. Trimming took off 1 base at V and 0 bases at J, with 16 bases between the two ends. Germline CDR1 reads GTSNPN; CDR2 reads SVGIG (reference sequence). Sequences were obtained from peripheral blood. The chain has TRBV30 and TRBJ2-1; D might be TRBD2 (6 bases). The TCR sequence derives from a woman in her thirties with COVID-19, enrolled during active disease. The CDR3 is CAWSDTGLLSSYNEQFF. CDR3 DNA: TGTGCCTGGAGTGACACGGGACTCCTGAGCTCCTACAATGAGCAGTTCTTC.